This passage covers 31 T cell receptor beta chains from one sample sequenced in a study of blood T cell repertoires in COVID-19. The protocol was immunoSEQ multiplex PCR, while the TCRdb copy is restricted to in-frame clones and leaves out a portion. The data show more than 85,000 clones, roughly 90% seen once. Input material: peripheral blood. The source is a woman in her 70s with acute or convalescent COVID-19.

This CDR3 reads CASSSTGYRGYTF. The CDR3 DNA reads as TGTGCCAGCAGCTCGACAGGGTATCGTGGCTACACCTTC. The chain links TRBV7-2 to TRBJ1-2; 7 nucleotides match TRBD1. The V gene end was trimmed by 4 bases and the J gene end by 7 bases; junction bases not matched to a gene: 6. The germline V gene encodes CDR1 SGHTA and CDR2 FQGNSA. The CDR3 extends over 13 amino acids.

CDR3 bases: TGCAGCGCCTCTATGGGGCAGGAGCAGTTCTTC. Its translation is CSASMGQEQFF. The chain recombines TRBV29-1 with TRBJ2-1; TRBD1 is a possible D gene (5 bases). CDR1 is SQVTM and CDR2 is ANQGSEA in the germline V gene. CDR3 length: 11 amino acids. With 7 bases removed from V and 10 bases from J, the gap between germline ends came to 14 bases.

This clone was detected only once. The chain uses TRBV6-5 and TRBJ1-3; D might be TRBD1 (5 bases). Trimming stripped 8 bases from V and 4 bases from J, with 18 bases between. This CDR3 has 15 amino acids. CDR1 MNHEY and CDR2 SVGAGI come from the germline V gene. The CDR3 sequence is CASRRGPTVGNTIYF. The DNA for the CDR3 is TGTGCCAGCCGGCGGGGCCCCACAGTCGGAAACACCATATATTTT.

V is TRBV11-3 and J is TRBJ1-1; 9 bases map to TRBD1. The junction had 6 bases not matched to a gene; V was cut back by 5 bases and J by 5 bases. The CDR3 runs to 14 residues. Germline lookup yields CDR1 SGHNT and CDR2 YENEEA. The CDR3 DNA reads TGTGCCAGCAGCCTTGGACAGGGGAGGACTGAAGCTTTCTTT. This codes for CASSLGQGRTEAFF.

The CDR3 DNA reads TGTGCCAGCAGTTCCCGGCGAGCGGTTAGCACAGATACGCAGTATTTT. Its translation: CASSSRRAVSTDTQYF. The chain carries TRBV28 and TRBJ2-3, with a possible D match to TRBD2 (5 bases). V shed 4 bases and J shed 0 bases, with 14 bases lying between them. Germline lookup yields CDR1 MDHEN and CDR2 SYDVKM. CDR3 size: 16 residues.

The chain combines TRBV9 with TRBJ2-1, with a weak D call TRBD2 (5 bases). Trimming removed 0 bases from V and 0 bases from J, with 19 bases in between. The CDR3 spans 19 residues. Germline loops: CDR1 SGDLS, CDR2 YYNGEE. Here the CDR3 DNA reads TGTGCCAGCAGCGTAGAGAGTGGAGTAGCGCTTAGCTCCTACAATGAGCAGTTCTTC. It codes for CASSVESGVALSSYNEQFF.

The chain employs TRBV6-5 and TRBJ1-6; D may be TRBD1 (6 bases). The CDR3 is 15 amino acids. From germline, CDR1 is MNHEY and CDR2 SVGAGI. Trimming took 5 bases from V and 3 from J, leaving 11 bases between them. This CDR3 reads CASSPLQGYNSPLHF. Written as DNA, the CDR3 is TGTGCCAGCAGTCCCCTACAGGGCTATAATTCACCCCTCCACTTT.

CDR3 amino acids: CASRRDRGLEQYF. CDR3 in DNA: TGTGCCAGCAGACGAGACAGGGGGCTGGAGCAGTACTTC. The rearrangement joins TRBV12-3 or TRBV12-4 to TRBJ2-7; TRBD1 agrees at 10 bases. The CDR3 is 13 amino acids. V gave up 6 bases and J gave up 7 bases; unmatched junction bases: 6.

The rearrangement joins TRBV27 to TRBJ2-6, with D uncertain. The germline V gene encodes CDR1 MNHEY and CDR2 SMNVEV (reference sequence). V lost 6 bases to trimming and J lost 0 bases, with 9 bases between them. This CDR3 has 15 amino acids. CDR3 sequence reads: CASSALGSGANVLTF. DNA for the CDR3: TGTGCCAGCAGCGCGCTCGGCTCTGGGGCCAACGTCCTGACTTTC.

J is TRBJ1-1 and V is TRBV2, with D unresolved. This CDR3 has 13 residues. The germline gives CDR1 SNHLY, CDR2 FYNNEI. The V and J ends lost 1 base and 11 bases respectively, with 14 bases between them. In nucleotides, the CDR3 is TGTGCCAGCAGTGAAGAGGGCCGGACGGGGGCTTTCTTT. It encodes CASSEEGRTGAFF.

The chain employs TRBV27 and TRBJ2-1, with TRBD2 matching 15 bases. The CDR3 has 17 amino acids. Germline V CDR1 and CDR2: MNHEY, SMNVEV (reference sequence). Trimming took 5 bases from V and 6 from J; bases not matched to a gene: 8. The DNA for the CDR3 is TGTGCCAGCAGTAAGGGACTAGCGGGGGGCCTATCCAATGAGCAGTTCTTC. This gives the protein CASSKGLAGGLSNEQFF.

The genes are TRBV18 and TRBJ2-7; possible D gene TRBD2, 5 bases. V was pared by 1 base and J by 3 bases, with 10 bases between. The CDR3 covers 14 residues. CDR1 and CDR2 (germline): KGHSH, LQKENI. For the CDR3, the DNA is TGTGCCAGCTCACCACTCGGACGGGACTACGAGCAGTACGTC. Its translation is CASSPLGRDYEQYV.

The chain combines TRBV5-1 with TRBJ2-6; D is uncertain. CDR3 length: 13 residues. V was pared by 6 bases and J by 2 bases, with 6 bases between. Germline CDR1 and CDR2: SGHRS and YFSETQ. This CDR3 reads CASKTAGANVLTF. The CDR3 DNA follows: TGCGCCAGCAAAACAGCTGGGGCCAACGTCCTGACTTTC.

This clone was observed a single time. The genes are TRBV28 and TRBJ1-5, with D perhaps matching TRBD1 (5 bases). V shed 6 bases and J shed 0 bases, with 9 bases lying between them. Germline V CDR1 and CDR2: MDHEN, SYDVKM. This CDR3 spans 14 amino acids. CDR3: CASRRDSSNQPQHF. The CDR3, as DNA: TGTGCCAGCAGACGCGACAGTAGCAATCAGCCCCAGCATTTT.

This chain connects TRBV2 to TRBJ2-1; 16 bases map to TRBD2. The CDR3 runs 16 residues. The germline V gene has CDR1 SNHLY and CDR2 FYNNEI. With 4 bases clipped from V and 9 bases from J, the junction kept 6 bases outside the gene matches. CDR3: CASSVGLAGGQSEQFF. DNA of the CDR3: TGTGCCAGCAGTGTGGGACTAGCGGGAGGGCAGAGTGAGCAGTTCTTC.

The chain carries TRBV30 and TRBJ2-7; D possibly corresponds to TRBD2 (5 bases). The CDR3 runs 15 residues. CDR1 and CDR2 from the germline V gene are GTSNPN and SVGIG (reference sequence). V dropped 0 bases and J dropped 5 bases, with 17 bases sitting between them. The CDR3 spells CAWSVPRLGRNEQYF. In nucleotides, the CDR3 is TGTGCCTGGAGTGTGCCGAGGCTAGGGAGAAACGAGCAGTACTTC. Full variable domain (missing parts from reference TRBV30 and TRBJ2-7): SQTIHQWPATLVQPVGSPLSLECTVEGTSNPNLYWYRQAAGRGLQLLFYSVGIGQISSEVPQNLSASRPQDRQFILSSKKLLLSDSGFYLCAWSVPRLGRNEQYFGPGTRLTVT.

The rearrangement joins TRBV27 to TRBJ2-7; a weak D match, TRBD1 (6 bases). V lost 6 bases and J lost 0, with 9 bases in between. The germline gives CDR1 MNHEY, CDR2 SMNVEV (reference sequence). The CDR3 is made up of 13 amino acids. CDR3 in DNA: TGTGCCAGCAGCCGGACAGTCTCCTACGAGCAGTACTTC. It codes for CASSRTVSYEQYF.

The V call is TRBV10-1, the J call TRBJ1-2; the D is unclear. Germline-derived CDR1 and CDR2 are WNHNN and SYGVQD (reference sequence). This CDR3 spans 15 amino acids. V lost 0 bases and J 6 bases, leaving 14 bases between the germline ends. The CDR3 DNA reads as TGCGCCAGCAGTGAGTCCCCAACGGGATCCAATGGCTACACCTTC. Protein: CASSESPTGSNGYTF.

The J gene is TRBJ2-7, the V gene TRBV5-1, with TRBD2 identical over 7 bases. This CDR3 has 15 amino acids. Trimming took 0 bases from V and 3 from J; bases not matched to a gene: 6. CDR1 and CDR2 from the germline V gene are SGHRS and YFSETQ. CDR3 in amino acids: CASSLAGGSGYEQYF. The CDR3 DNA follows: TGCGCCAGCAGCTTGGCCGGGGGGTCGGGCTACGAGCAGTACTTC.

This chain joins TRBV28 and TRBJ1-1, with a weak D call TRBD1 (5 bases). Trimming removed 3 bases at V and 4 bases at J, with 12 bases between. Germline values: CDR1 MDHEN, CDR2 SYDVKM. The CDR3 is made up of 14 amino acids. The CDR3 loop reads CASSFGGVSTEAFF. CDR3 nucleotide sequence: TGTGCCAGCAGTTTCGGGGGGGTGAGCACTGAAGCTTTCTTT.

The chain has TRBV6-1 and TRBJ1-2; the D gene is possibly TRBD1 (6 bases). V lost 0 bases and J lost 8, with 16 bases in between. The germline CDR1 and CDR2 sequences are MNHNS and SASEGT. The CDR3 has 15 amino acids. This chain's CDR3 is CASSEAQDRIRGYTF. The CDR3, as DNA: TGTGCCAGCAGTGAAGCGCAGGACAGAATAAGGGGCTACACCTTC.

The V gene is TRBV28, the J gene TRBJ1-2; D is unresolved. With 7 bases removed from V and 0 bases from J, the gap between germline ends came to 9 bases. Germline V gene lookup returns CDR1 MDHEN and CDR2 SYDVKM. The CDR3 extends over 13 amino acids. CDR3 coding DNA: TGTGCCAGCATTTCCGGGGCTAACTATGGCTACACCTTC. As protein: CASISGANYGYTF.

The rearrangement joins TRBV10-1 to TRBJ1-6; possible D gene TRBD1, 5 bases. The germline V gene encodes CDR1 WNHNN and CDR2 SYGVQD (reference sequence). This CDR3 spans 15 amino acids. V dropped 3 bases and J dropped 9 bases, with 15 bases sitting between them. The CDR3 here is CASSEGARAGSPLHF. CDR3 in DNA: TGCGCCAGCAGTGAAGGGGCCAGGGCCGGTTCACCCCTCCACTTT.

J is TRBJ1-2 and V is TRBV7-2, with TRBD1 matching 8 bases. This CDR3 region has 15 residues. The germline gives CDR1 SGHTA, CDR2 FQGNSA. V trimming: 4 bases; J trimming: 6 bases; junction bases outside the gene matches: 10. CDR3 coding DNA: TGTGCCAGCAGCTATGACGGACAGGGTGTCGATGGCTACACCTTC. It specifies CASSYDGQGVDGYTF.

This chain connects TRBV9 to TRBJ1-3; TRBD1 is a possible D gene (6 bases). The CDR3 totals 15 residues. Looked up from germline, CDR1 is SGDLS and CDR2 is YYNGEE. V shed 0 bases and J shed 3 bases, with 10 bases lying between them. The CDR3 is CASSVGTENGNTIYF. The CDR3 coding sequence is TGTGCCAGCAGCGTAGGGACAGAGAATGGAAACACCATATATTTT.

V and J are TRBV6-5 and TRBJ1-2; D perhaps matches TRBD1 (5 bases). The CDR3 extends over 14 amino acids. Germline values: CDR1 MNHEY, CDR2 SVGAGI. Between the trimmed V and J ends, which lost 0 bases and 3 bases, there was a span of 8 bases. Here the CDR3 DNA reads TGTGCCAGCAGTTACTCCGGCAGGGACTATGGCTACACCTTC. Its protein product is CASSYSGRDYGYTF.

This clone was picked up a small number of times. The chain carries TRBV6-1 and TRBJ2-1, with TRBD2 matching 12 bases. The germline V gene encodes CDR1 MNHNS and CDR2 SASEGT. Unmatched junction bases numbered 7, after V lost 3 bases and J lost 10 bases. The CDR3 contains 15 residues. The CDR3 DNA reads TGTGCCAGCAGTGATAGGACTAGCGGGAAGGACGAGCAGTTCTTC. It translates to CASSDRTSGKDEQFF.

The chain employs TRBV5-1 and TRBJ1-1; D unresolved. V lost 4 bases to trimming and J lost 5 bases, with 15 bases between them. Per germline, CDR1 SGHRS and CDR2 YFSETQ. The CDR3 totals 14 residues. The CDR3 DNA is TGCGCCAGCAGCCCCTCCGGGGTGGGTACTGAAGCTTTCTTT. Residues: CASSPSGVGTEAFF. The variable domain in full, completed from reference TRBV5-1 and TRBJ1-1, reads KAGVTQTPRYLIKTRGQQVTLSCSPISGHRSVSWYQQTPGQGLQFLFEYFSETQRNKGNFPGRFSGRQFSNSRSEMNVSTLELGDSALYLCASSPSGVGTEAFFGQGTRLTVV.

J is TRBJ2-5 and V is TRBV19; 11 nucleotides align to TRBD2. After removal of 0 bases from V and 1 base from J, the junction contained 4 bases not matched to a gene. The V gene's germline CDR1 is LNHDA and CDR2 SQIVND (reference sequence). The CDR3 runs 17 residues. The CDR3 DNA is TGTGCCAGTAGTATAGATTCGGGGACTAGCGGCCAAGAGACCCAGTACTTC. This translates into CASSIDSGTSGQETQYF.

The chain uses TRBV21-1 and TRBJ1-5; the table gives TRBD1 as D, unverified against the DNA. TRBV21-1 is a documented pseudogene. The CDR3 is 15 residues long. The CDR3 here is CASSGTGGCNQPQHF. The CDR3 nucleotides read TGTGCCAGCAGCGGGACAGGGGGATGCAATCAGCCCCAGCATTTT.

The chain recombines TRBV12-3 or TRBV12-4 with TRBJ2-1; the D gene is possibly TRBD1 (6 bases). Deletions cut 5 bases from V and 7 bases from J, with 12 bases between. This CDR3 has 13 residues. The CDR3 is CASSRQVQNEQFF. DNA for the CDR3: TGTGCCAGCAGTAGACAGGTTCAGAATGAGCAGTTCTTC.